One and the same sample provided the 4 T cell receptor beta chains below, sequenced in a study of CD8 T cells in ankylosing spondylitis (dated by TCRdb to 2016 to 2017). Preparation of the library involved 5' RACE. Sequencing instrument: Illumina HiSeq 2500. The public reads were reanalyzed by TCRdb: fastp trimming at Q25, MiXCR alignment, in-frame beta chains only. Rows are combined by CDR3 protein, so each entry shows the most common genes and DNA. The sample table contains about 450,000 distinct CDR3 sequences; only one count was recorded for roughly 26% of them. Of the sample, roughly 0.9% is held by the ten largest clones. Overall results and qualifications from the work: A TCR beta motif of several highly homologous amino acid variants appeared characteristic of blood from ankylosing spondylitis patients.

These TCRs are of unknown antigen specificity. Sequenced material: blood, either unsorted or a sorted T cell fraction (not recorded which). The origin of the receptors is a male donor with ankylosing spondylitis.

V gene TRBV5-1 combines with J gene TRBJ2-1, with 8 bases identical to TRBD1. Germline V gene sequence: CDR1 SGHRS, CDR2 YFSETQ. This CDR3 contains 14 residues. Losses at the gene ends were 3 bases for V and 7 bases for J; bases not matched to a gene: 6. CDR3 amino acids: CASSSTGVRNEQFF. CDR3 sequence (DNA): TGCGCCAGCAGCTCGACAGGGGTTCGGAATGAGCAGTTCTTC.

This clonotype was detected a few times. The CDR3 loop is CASSPQLGTGVNGEKLFF. DNA for the CDR3: TGTGCCAGCAGTCCGCAGCTTGGGACAGGGGTCAATGGTGAAAAACTGTTTTTT. The chain employs TRBV12-3 or TRBV12-4 and TRBJ1-4; TRBD1 matches at 10 bases. The CDR3 contains 18 residues. With 5 bases clipped from V and 7 bases from J, the junction kept 16 bases outside the gene matches.

J is TRBJ2-1 and V is TRBV7-9, with 8 nucleotides matching TRBD1. Germline V gives CDR1 SEHNR, CDR2 FQNEAQ (reference sequence). V trimming: 3 bases; J trimming: 10 bases; junction bases outside the gene matches: 8. CDR3 length equals 14 residues. The CDR3 region has the DNA TGTGCCAGCAGCTTGGGGGACAGGTCAAAGGAGCAGTTCTTC. This gives the protein CASSLGDRSKEQFF. Using reference TRBV7-9 and TRBJ2-1 for the parts outside the CDR3, the full variable domain is DTGVSQNPRHKITKRGQNVTFRCDPISEHNRLYWYRQTLGQGPEFLTYFQNEAQLEKSRLLSDRFSAERPKGSFSTLEIQRTEQGDSAMYLCASSLGDRSKEQFFGPGTRLTVL.

This sequence joins TRBV4-1 and TRBJ2-1; 8 bases align to TRBD2. CDR3 length equals 16 residues. J lost 0 bases, V lost 0 bases, and 1 base had no gene match. Germline-derived CDR1 and CDR2 are MGHRA and YSYEKL. The CDR3 bases are TGCGCCAGCAGCCAAGAGACTAGCGTCTCCTACAATGAGCAGTTCTTC. Translation gives CASSQETSVSYNEQFF.